The clone carrying this T cell receptor (beta chain) was seen more than once but under ten times. The sample comes from a study of CD8+ T cells in alopecia areata. It was cDNA, reverse transcribed from extracted RNA, that served as the sequencing template. Only in-frame clones appear in the TCRdb table, and some are missing; sequencing was by immunoSEQ multiplex PCR. The sample lists 200,000 to 250,000 clones, roughly 50% occurring once. CDR3 length: 13 residues. V gave up 3 bases and J gave up 8 bases; unmatched junction bases: 7. Germline V lookup: CDR1 SQVTM, CDR2 ANQGSEA. V usage is TRBV29-1 and J usage is TRBJ1-2; 9 positions agree with TRBD1. The clonotype comes from a human donor in good health. Sequenced: CD8+ T cells sorted from blood. This chain's CDR3 is CSVDGQGTGGYTF. The CDR3 DNA reads as TGCAGCGTTGACGGACAGGGGACGGGCGGCTACACCTTC.